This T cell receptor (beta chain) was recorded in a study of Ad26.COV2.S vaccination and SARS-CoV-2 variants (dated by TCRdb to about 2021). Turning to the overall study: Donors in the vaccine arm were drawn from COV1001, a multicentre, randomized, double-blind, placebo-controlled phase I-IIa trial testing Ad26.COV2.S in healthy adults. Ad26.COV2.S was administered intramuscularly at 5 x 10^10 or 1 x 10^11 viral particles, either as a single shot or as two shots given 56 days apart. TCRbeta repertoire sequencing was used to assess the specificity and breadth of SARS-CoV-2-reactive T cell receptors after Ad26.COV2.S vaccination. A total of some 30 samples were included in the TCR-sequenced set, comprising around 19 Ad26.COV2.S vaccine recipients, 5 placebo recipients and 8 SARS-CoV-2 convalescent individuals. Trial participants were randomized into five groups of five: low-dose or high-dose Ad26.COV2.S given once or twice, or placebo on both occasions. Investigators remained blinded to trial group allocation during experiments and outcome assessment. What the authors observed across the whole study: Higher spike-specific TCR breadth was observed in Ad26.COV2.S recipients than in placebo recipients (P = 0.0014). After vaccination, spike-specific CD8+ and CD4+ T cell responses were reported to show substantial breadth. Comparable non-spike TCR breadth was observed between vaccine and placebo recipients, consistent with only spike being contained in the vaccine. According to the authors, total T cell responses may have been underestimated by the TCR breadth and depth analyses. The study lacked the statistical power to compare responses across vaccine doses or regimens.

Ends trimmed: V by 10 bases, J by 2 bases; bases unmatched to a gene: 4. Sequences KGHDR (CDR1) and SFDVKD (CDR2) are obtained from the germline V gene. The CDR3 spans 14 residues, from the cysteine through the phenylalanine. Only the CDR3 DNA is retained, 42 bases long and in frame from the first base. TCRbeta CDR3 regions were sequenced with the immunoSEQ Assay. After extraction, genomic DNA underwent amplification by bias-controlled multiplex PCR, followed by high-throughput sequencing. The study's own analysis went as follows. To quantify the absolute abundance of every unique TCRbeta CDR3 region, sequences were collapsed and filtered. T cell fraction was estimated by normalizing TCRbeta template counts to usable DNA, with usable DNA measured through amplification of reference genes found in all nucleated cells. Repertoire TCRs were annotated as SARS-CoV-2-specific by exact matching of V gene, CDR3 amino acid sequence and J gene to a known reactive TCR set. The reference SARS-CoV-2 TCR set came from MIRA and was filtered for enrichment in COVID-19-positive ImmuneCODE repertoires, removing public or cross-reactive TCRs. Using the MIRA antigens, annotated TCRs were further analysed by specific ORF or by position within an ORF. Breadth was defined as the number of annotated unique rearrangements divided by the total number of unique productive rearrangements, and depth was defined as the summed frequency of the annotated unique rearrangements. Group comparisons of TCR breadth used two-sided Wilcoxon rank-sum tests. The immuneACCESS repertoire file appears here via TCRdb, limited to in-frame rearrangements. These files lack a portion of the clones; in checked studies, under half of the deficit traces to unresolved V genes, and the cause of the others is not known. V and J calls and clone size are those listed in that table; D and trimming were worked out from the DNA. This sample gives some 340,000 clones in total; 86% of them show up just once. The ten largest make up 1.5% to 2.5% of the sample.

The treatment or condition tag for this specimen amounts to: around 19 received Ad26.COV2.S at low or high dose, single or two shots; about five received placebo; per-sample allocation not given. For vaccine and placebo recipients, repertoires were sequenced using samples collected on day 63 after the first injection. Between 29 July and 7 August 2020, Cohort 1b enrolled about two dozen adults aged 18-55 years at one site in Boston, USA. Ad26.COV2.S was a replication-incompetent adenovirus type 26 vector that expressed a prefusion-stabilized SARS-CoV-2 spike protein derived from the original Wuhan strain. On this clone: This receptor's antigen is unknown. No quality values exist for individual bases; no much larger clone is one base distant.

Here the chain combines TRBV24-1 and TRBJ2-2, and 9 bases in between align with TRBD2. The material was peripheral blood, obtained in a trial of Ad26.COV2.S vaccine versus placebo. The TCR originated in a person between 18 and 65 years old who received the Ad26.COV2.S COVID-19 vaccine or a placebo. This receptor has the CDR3 CATQRGDNTGELFF. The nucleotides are TGTGCCACTCAGCGGGGGGACAACACCGGGGAGCTGTTTTTT.